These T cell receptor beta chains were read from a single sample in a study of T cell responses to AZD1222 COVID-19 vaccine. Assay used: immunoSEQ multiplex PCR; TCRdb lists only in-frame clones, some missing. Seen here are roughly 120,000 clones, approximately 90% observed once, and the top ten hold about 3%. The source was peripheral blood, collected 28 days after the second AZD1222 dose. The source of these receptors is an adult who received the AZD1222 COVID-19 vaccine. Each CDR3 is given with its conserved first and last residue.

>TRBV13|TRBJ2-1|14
CASSLGETYNEQFF
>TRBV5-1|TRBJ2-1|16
CASSLGLAGGYNEQFF
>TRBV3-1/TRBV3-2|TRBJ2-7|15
CASSLRDRIPYEQYF
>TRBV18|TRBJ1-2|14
CASSPGTGVYGYTF
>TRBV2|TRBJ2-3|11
CASSFTDTQYF
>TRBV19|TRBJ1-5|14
CASSIGGVGQPQHF
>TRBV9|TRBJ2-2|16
CASSVGDRGRIGELFF
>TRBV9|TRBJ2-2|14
CASSVGQPTGELFF
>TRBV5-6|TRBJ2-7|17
CASSYRTSGGNNYEQYF
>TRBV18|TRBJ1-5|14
CASSPGQGQQPQHF
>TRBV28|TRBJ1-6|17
CASSLILVTDQNSPLHF
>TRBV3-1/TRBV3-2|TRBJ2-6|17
CASSQDPTDSGANVLTF
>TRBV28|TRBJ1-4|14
CASSSPDSNEKLFF
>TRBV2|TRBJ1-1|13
CASSTGLNTEAFF
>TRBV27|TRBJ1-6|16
CASRNRAPSYNSPLHF
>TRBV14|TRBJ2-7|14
CASRVSGATYEQYF